Given below is one T cell receptor (beta chain) in context. Living in about two dozen US areas, the participants were between roughly 18 and 90 years of age. The source of the sample is a study of blood T cell repertoires in COVID-19. At the level of the study: Acute-phase and convalescent COVID-19 samples originated in the United States, Italy and Spain.

Trimming shortened V by 2 bases and J by 3 bases, and 11 bases separated the two germline ends. Germline V lookup: CDR1 MNHEY, CDR2 SMNVEV (reference sequence). The length of the CDR3 is 14 residues. Repertoires were generated with immunoSEQ multiplex PCR, while TCRdb's copy carries only in-frame clones and drops some. This table has some 170,000 clones, around 85% appearing once. The TCR comes from a man aged 35-49 years who had recovered from COVID-19. Sequenced input: PBMCs or T cells enriched from blood (not recorded which). This sequence joins TRBV27 and TRBJ2-7; D perhaps matches TRBD2 (5 bases). CDR3 in DNA: TGTGCCAGCAGTTTAGTACCGGGGATCTACGAGCAGTACTTC. Amino acid sequence: CASSLVPGIYEQYF.